Listed here are 4 T cell receptor beta chains from one sample, sequenced in a study of cytomegalovirus exposure and HLA in healthy donors. Use of 60 Vbeta and 13 Jbeta primers characterized the PCR. Sequenced by immunoSEQ multiplex PCR; TCRdb stores in-frame clones only, minus some. The sample comprises more than 150,000 clones, roughly four fifths of which are singletons, and 1.6% rests with the top ten. The sequenced sample was PBMCs. All receptors come from a man in his fifties or sixties in good health and CMV-seronegative.

The chain carries TRBV19 and TRBJ1-5; D is ambiguous. Trimming took 4 bases from V and 3 from J, leaving 7 bases between them. The germline V gene encodes CDR1 LNHDA and CDR2 SQIVND (reference sequence). CDR3 length: 13 residues. The DNA of the CDR3 is TGTGCCAGTAGTACCTACCTCAATCAGCCCCAGCATTTT. It codes for CASSTYLNQPQHF.

The V gene is TRBV6-1, the J gene TRBJ2-5, with TRBD2 matching over 10 bases. The J call may be in error: the DNA end matches TRBJ2-7 better. Germline CDR1 is MNHNS and CDR2 is SASEGT. The CDR3 has 15 residues. CDR3 nucleotides: TGTGCCAGCAGGCTCCTAGCGGGGGCGTCCTACGAGCAGTACTTC. Translated: CASRLLAGASYEQYF.

This chain joins TRBV7-3 and TRBJ2-5; tentatively, D is TRBD2 (7 bases). The ends were cut back, 5 bases at V and 5 bases at J, with 15 bases in the middle. Germline V gene data show CDR1 as SGHTA and CDR2 as FQGTGA. CDR3 length equals 14 residues. CDR3 loop: CASSPNGGQETQYF. The CDR3 nucleotides read TGTGCCAGCAGCCCCAACGGGGGGCAGGAGACCCAGTACTTC.

The chain links TRBV5-1 to TRBJ2-2; 11 nucleotides match TRBD2. CDR1 is SGHRS and CDR2 is YFSETQ in the germline V gene. The J segment lost 7 bases and the V segment lost 2 bases, leaving 13 bases of the junction unmatched. This CDR3 is 18 amino acids long. CDR3 DNA sequence: TGCGCCAGCAGCTTCCCGTTTAGCGGGGGGGAGCGTATCGGGGAGCTGTTTTTT. Translation: CASSFPFSGGERIGELFF.